These T cell receptor beta chains were read from a single sample in a study of cytomegalovirus exposure and HLA in healthy donors. Assay used: immunoSEQ multiplex PCR; TCRdb lists only in-frame clones, some missing. The table includes about 110,000 clones, roughly four fifths detected once. What was sequenced was PBMCs. Source of these receptors: a woman aged 50 to 60 in good health and CMV-seropositive. Each CDR3 is given with its conserved first and last residue.

v_gene	j_gene	CDR3aa
TRBV7-2	TRBJ2-5	CASSLNRGGETQYF
TRBV4-3	TRBJ1-3	CASSQDLLYSGNTIYF
TRBV4-2	TRBJ2-3	CASSQETERGGTDTQYF
TRBV28	TRBJ1-1	CASSLWAGSNTEAFF
TRBV9	TRBJ1-3	CASSVISGSGNTIYF
TRBV9	TRBJ1-1	CASSVTGANTEAFF
TRBV28	TRBJ2-5	CASSWRPQYF
TRBV10-2	TRBJ2-3	CASSGTSSSTDTQYF
TRBV27	TRBJ1-5	CASSLWGREQPQHF
TRBV27	TRBJ1-1	CASTLMTGGEAFF
TRBV29-1	TRBJ2-5	CSVGQPQETQYF
TRBV9	TRBJ2-3	CASSVAVVGQDTQYF
TRBV6-6	TRBJ1-2	CASSLTRESYGYTF
TRBV7-9	TRBJ1-6	CASSLSTAFNSPLHF
TRBV19	TRBJ1-1	CASSILDTRPNTEAFF
TRBV5-1	TRBJ1-1	CARPGVPEAFF
TRBV7-9	TRBJ1-1	CSSSLATGGGNTEAFF
TRBV11-2	TRBJ1-4	CASSPTTRSNEKLFF
TRBV9	TRBJ2-1	CASSVGSGGSHEQFF
TRBV28	TRBJ1-6	CASKGLGSYNSPLHF
TRBV5-4	TRBJ2-1	CASSWGAGAYNEQFF
TRBV5-5	TRBJ2-7	CASSFAPPNYEQYF
TRBV6-1	TRBJ1-2	CASSDGGGGYGYTF
TRBV11-2	TRBJ1-2	CASSYQNYGYTF
TRBV7-6	TRBJ1-5	CASSLELGARNQPQHF
TRBV6-5	TRBJ1-2	CASSGDRALKGYTF
TRBV6-1	-	CASSEFYEQYF
TRBV30	-	CAWSARGGEQYF
TRBV15	TRBJ2-3	CATSRERGPYYTQYF
TRBV7-8	TRBJ1-3	CASSAVTSSGNTIYF
TRBV7-6	TRBJ1-3	CASSLVSRGNTIYF
TRBV4-3	TRBJ1-1	CASSQIGGVEAFF
TRBV5-5	TRBJ2-5	CASSLGAPQETQYF
TRBV13	-	CASSFRGFYEQYF
TRBV18	TRBJ1-4	CASSPTGTGEKLFF
TRBV4-3	TRBJ1-2	CASSQASVDGYTF
TRBV30	TRBJ2-3	CAWAPGTTGTDTQYF
TRBV30	TRBJ1-2	CAWDRDSLNYGYTF
TRBV28	TRBJ1-5	CASNLYEQPQHF
TRBV28	TRBJ1-2	CASSPYDRVVSGYTF
TRBV6-5	TRBJ2-7	CASSYQGAYEQYF
TRBV5-4	TRBJ1-5	CASSFDSQPQHF
TRBV11-2	TRBJ1-5	CASSLGPEAQPQHF
TRBV5-1	TRBJ2-2	CASSSIFGQSSNTGELFF
TRBV2	TRBJ2-5	CASSAPGSLAGQQETQYF
TRBV2	TRBJ1-2	CASSGQTLYGYTF
TRBV14	TRBJ2-2	CASSQVRGGELFF
TRBV27	TRBJ2-2	CASRWTGDTGELFF
TRBV2	TRBJ2-5	CASRDRGETQYF
TRBV30	TRBJ1-3	CAWTTGYSGNTIYF
TRBV19	TRBJ1-2	CASTPPLGQSHVYGYTF
TRBV18	TRBJ2-7	CASSPPKGTATYEQYF
TRBV7-9	TRBJ1-5	CASSFPDQGDSNQPQHF
TRBV28	TRBJ2-7	CASNPLGGSYEQYF
TRBV29-1	TRBJ1-5	CSVGGAGGSNQPQHF
TRBV6-5	TRBJ2-5	CASNQLAGGQETQYF
TRBV7-3	TRBJ1-1	CASSEVVQAFF